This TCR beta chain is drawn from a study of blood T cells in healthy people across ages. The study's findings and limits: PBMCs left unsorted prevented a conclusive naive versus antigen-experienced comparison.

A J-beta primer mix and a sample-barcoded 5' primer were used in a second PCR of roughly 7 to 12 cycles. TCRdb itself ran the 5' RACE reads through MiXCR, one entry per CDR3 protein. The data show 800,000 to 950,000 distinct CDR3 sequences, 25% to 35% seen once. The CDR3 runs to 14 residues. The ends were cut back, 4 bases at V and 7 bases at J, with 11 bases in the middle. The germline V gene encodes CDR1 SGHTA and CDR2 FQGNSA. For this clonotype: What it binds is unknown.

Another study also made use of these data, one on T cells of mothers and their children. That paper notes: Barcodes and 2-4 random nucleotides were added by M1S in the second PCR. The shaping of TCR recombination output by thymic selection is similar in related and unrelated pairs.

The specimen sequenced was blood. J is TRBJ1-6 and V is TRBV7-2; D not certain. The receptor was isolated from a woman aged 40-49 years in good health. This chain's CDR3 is CASSSQTLNSPLHF. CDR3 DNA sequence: TGTGCCAGCAGCTCCCAGACCTTAAATTCACCCCTCCACTTT.